The 23 T cell receptor beta chains reported below all come from one sample, sequenced in a study of T cells in Graves' hyperthyroidism and ophthalmopathy. RNA transcripts yielded amplified TCR beta CDR3 regions. TCR CDR3 underwent first-round RT-PCR with the HTBI primer set. MiXCR, run by TCRdb on the multiplex PCR reads, gives a single entry per CDR3 protein. Here the sample spans about 510,000 distinct CDR3 sequences, about 15% being singletons. Specimen: blood. These receptors were obtained from a woman aged 40 to 49 with Graves' hyperthyroidism.

Many counts were recorded for this clonotype. The V and J genes are TRBV2 and TRBJ2-7, with 8 bases aligning to TRBD1. The CDR3 covers 15 residues. Trimming cost V 4 bases and J 2 bases; bases outside gene matches: 7. The germline CDR1 and CDR2 sequences are SNHLY and FYNNEI. CDR3 DNA: TGTGCCAGCAGTGGTGCCCCGACAGGGGCCTACGAGCAGTACTTC. It yields the protein CASSGAPTGAYEQYF.

The J gene is TRBJ1-2, the V gene TRBV5-4; TRBD1 might be the D (6 bases). Per the germline V gene, CDR1 is SGHNT and CDR2 is YYREEE (reference sequence). The CDR3 runs to 14 residues. The V end lost 2 bases, the J end lost 2 bases, and 10 bases lay between the germline ends. The CDR3 spells CASSFGQSNYGYTF. The CDR3 nucleotides read TGTGCCAGCAGCTTCGGACAGTCGAACTATGGCTACACCTTC.

The rearrangement uses TRBV10-3 and TRBJ1-1, with D tentatively TRBD1 (5 bases). Trimming removed 4 bases from V and 4 bases from J, with 16 bases in between. Germline CDR1 and CDR2: ENHRY and SYGVKD. The CDR3 extends over 15 amino acids. The CDR3 DNA reads as TGTGCCATCAGTGGAGGTAACTTCGGGGGCACTGAAGCTTTCTTT. It is translated as CAISGGNFGGTEAFF.

This clonotype was recorded a few times. The chain has TRBV28 and TRBJ2-2; TRBD2 matches at 7 bases. The CDR3 totals 17 residues. With 5 bases clipped from V and 6 bases from J, the junction kept 15 bases outside the gene matches. Germline CDR1 MDHEN, CDR2 SYDVKM. The CDR3 nucleotides read TGTGCCAGCAGTAGCCAGGGCGGGAGAGACCGGCCCGGGGAGCTGTTTTTT. The encoded protein is CASSSQGGRDRPGELFF.

This clonotype was recorded at least ten times. The chain employs TRBV10-3 and TRBJ2-5; 9 nucleotides line up with TRBD1. CDR1 and CDR2 (germline): ENHRY, SYGVKD. The CDR3 sequence is 16 residues long. The junction had 10 bases not matched to a gene; V was cut back by 3 bases and J by 5 bases. The CDR3 loop reads CAISETLGQGRETQYF. The CDR3 DNA reads as TGTGCCATCAGTGAAACCCTCGGACAGGGGAGGGAGACCCAGTACTTC.

The sample holds a few counts of this clonotype. The chain uses TRBV12-3 or TRBV12-4 and TRBJ2-1; the match to TRBD2 covers 8 bases. V shed 3 bases and J 10 bases; nucleotides not matched to a gene: 5. The CDR3 runs to 13 residues. The CDR3 DNA sequence: TGTGCCAGCAGTTTCGGGGGGGCATGGGAGCAGTTCTTC. Its translation is CASSFGGAWEQFF.

This clonotype has ten or more counts. The V gene is TRBV6-1, the J gene TRBJ1-1; 8 positions agree with TRBD1. The V and J ends lost 5 bases and 0 bases, in that order; junction bases with no gene match: 5. The CDR3 spans 15 residues. Germline V CDR1 and CDR2: MNHNS, SASEGT. As DNA, the CDR3 is TGTGCCAGCAGTAAGGACAGGGTCATGAACACTGAAGCTTTCTTT. This encodes CASSKDRVMNTEAFF.

The table lists this clonotype with many counts. The chain links TRBV12-3 or TRBV12-4 to TRBJ2-1; D is uncertain. The CDR3 spans 12 residues. Trimming cost V 6 bases and J 7 bases, with 10 bases left between them. CDR3 coding DNA: TGTGCCAGCAGCCTTACAGAGAATGAGCAGTTCTTC. Its protein is CASSLTENEQFF.

This clonotype was observed a handful of times. The chain has TRBV7-9 and TRBJ1-6, with D hard to call. V was shortened by 5 bases and J by 12 bases, with 14 bases between the two germline ends. Looked up from germline, CDR1 is SEHNR and CDR2 is FQNEAQ (reference sequence). The CDR3 is 13 residues long. Here the CDR3 reads CASSRQPSLPLHF. CDR3 sequence (DNA): TGTGCCAGCAGCCGCCAACCATCTTTACCCCTCCACTTT.

The J gene is TRBJ2-7, the V gene TRBV20-1, with a possible D match to TRBD2 (6 bases). The end of the DNA is better explained by TRBJ2-1, so the J call may be wrong. The CDR3 is 15 residues long. Germline CDR1 and CDR2: DFQATT and SNEGSKA (reference sequence). The CDR3 nucleotides are TGCAGTGCTCTCTCAAAGGCGGGGAGTCCCTACGAGCAGTTCTTC. Translated, it gives CSALSKAGSPYEQFF.

This sequence joins TRBV4-1 and TRBJ2-5; 13 bases fit TRBD2. V lost 4 bases, J lost 5 bases, and 10 bases stayed unmatched. The V gene's germline CDR1 is MGHRA and CDR2 YSYEKL. This CDR3 spans 17 amino acids. The chain's CDR3 is CASSPRLAGGTWETQYF. In nucleotides, the CDR3 is TGCGCCAGCAGCCCCCGACTAGCGGGAGGAACGTGGGAGACCCAGTACTTC.

The J gene is TRBJ2-3, the V gene TRBV20-1, with 9 bases fitting TRBD2. The CDR3 is 16 residues long. V was clipped by 2 bases and J by 3 bases; unmatched bases: 9. Germline CDR1 and CDR2: DFQATT and SNEGSKA (reference sequence). The CDR3 sequence: CSARSLSSGATDTQYF. In DNA form, the CDR3 reads TGCAGTGCTAGAAGCCTGTCTAGCGGGGCAACAGATACGCAGTATTTT.

This clonotype was recorded many times. V and J are TRBV11-2 and TRBJ1-1; no clear D gene. The CDR3 consists of 14 residues. The germline gives CDR1 SGHAT, CDR2 FQNNGV. Trimming left V 2 bases short and J 5 bases short, with 12 bases between. The CDR3 sequence is CASSLSSAGTEAFF. The CDR3 coding sequence is TGTGCCAGCAGCTTAAGCAGTGCCGGGACTGAAGCTTTCTTT.

This CDR3 reads CASGSSSKLAGFYEQYF. As DNA, the CDR3 is TGTGCTAGTGGCTCCTCTTCAAAACTAGCGGGCTTCTACGAGCAGTACTTC. The chain recombines TRBV12-5 with TRBJ2-7, with 9 bases lining up with TRBD2. V dropped 6 bases and J dropped 3; count of bases not matched to a gene: 15. Germline CDR1 and CDR2: LGHNT and FRNRAP. This CDR3 comprises 17 residues.

This clonotype ranks as medium-sized. The genes are TRBV7-8 and TRBJ2-3; D gene unclear. The CDR3 length is 16 residues. From germline, CDR1 is SGHVS and CDR2 FQNEAQ. V dropped 5 bases and J dropped 1 base, with 16 bases sitting between them. CDR3 sequence (DNA): TGTGCCAGCAGCCTTATGATATTTGGGGGCACAGATACGCAGTATTTT. It yields the protein CASSLMIFGGTDTQYF.

This clonotype was recorded at least ten times. The rearrangement links TRBV2 to TRBJ2-6; 7 bases line up with TRBD2. The CDR3 extends over 14 amino acids. Germline trimming cut 8 bases from V and 2 bases from J; bases unmatched to any gene: 3. The germline V gene has CDR1 SNHLY and CDR2 FYNNEI. The CDR3 sequence: CASQGGAGANVLTF. As DNA, the CDR3 is TGTGCCAGCCAGGGAGGGGCTGGGGCCAACGTCCTGACTTTC.

This clonotype was found many times. The chain recombines TRBV12-3 or TRBV12-4 with TRBJ1-2; 9 nucleotides agree with TRBD1. This CDR3 has 13 residues. V trimming: 7 bases; J trimming: 8 bases; junction bases outside the gene matches: 8. The CDR3 DNA reads TGTGCCAGCACCTTTAGGGACAGGGAAGGCTACACCTTC. It yields the protein CASTFRDREGYTF.

Regarding this clonotype: At one boundary the junction diverges from the germline segment, which might be a read error. The V call is TRBV6-1, the J call TRBJ2-3; D is possibly TRBD2 (6 bases). This CDR3 spans 13 amino acids. CDR1 and CDR2 from the germline V gene are MNHNS and SASEGT. The CDR3 nucleotides are TGCGCCAGCAGTGAGTCATTTAGCGGCACTCAGTATTTT. Protein: CASSESFSGTQYF.

This clonotype was seen many times. The chain links TRBV30 to TRBJ2-7, with D uncertain. Germline V gene sequence: CDR1 GTSNPN, CDR2 SVGIG (reference sequence). The CDR3 runs 13 residues. V lost 0 bases and J lost 3, with 9 bases in between. CDR3 in DNA: TGTGCCTGGAGTGTAGGACGGAACTACGAGCAGTACTTC. Its translation: CAWSVGRNYEQYF.

This chain uses TRBV6-4 with TRBJ1-4; weak D call: TRBD1 (5 bases). The CDR3 has 13 residues. The V end lost 7 bases, the J end lost 8 bases, and 14 bases lay between the germline ends. Germline CDR1 reads MRHNA; CDR2 reads SNTAGT. This CDR3 reads CASKTGQDEKLFF. Here the CDR3 DNA reads TGTGCCAGCAAAACAGGTCAAGACGAAAAACTGTTTTTT.

This clonotype was seen a few times. The chain couples TRBV29-1 to TRBJ2-3, with D tentatively TRBD2 (5 bases). V was pared by 5 bases and J by 0 bases, with 12 bases between. The germline V gene encodes CDR1 SQVTM and CDR2 ANQGSEA. The CDR3 sequence is 14 residues long. Written as DNA, the CDR3 is TGCAGCGTTAAAAACCGCGGGAGCACAGATACGCAGTATTTT. It yields the protein CSVKNRGSTDTQYF.

The table lists this clonotype with many counts. V gene TRBV29-1 combines with J gene TRBJ2-5, with 9 bases identical to TRBD2. CDR1 and CDR2 (germline): SQVTM, ANQGSEA. The CDR3 length is 14 residues. V gave up 4 bases and J gave up 5 bases; unmatched junction bases: 8. The CDR3 sequence is CSVGGREGPETQYF. The CDR3 region has the DNA TGCAGCGTTGGCGGGCGGGAGGGCCCGGAGACCCAGTACTTC. Filled out from reference TRBV29-1 and TRBJ2-5, the complete variable domain reads SAVISQKPSRDICQRGTSLTIQCQVDSQVTMMFWYRQQPGQSLTLIATANQGSEATYESGFVIDKFPISRPNLTFSTLTVSNMSPEDSSIYLCSVGGREGPETQYFGPGTRLLVL.

In its sample, this clonotype was seen a few times. V usage is TRBV2 and J usage is TRBJ2-7, with TRBD2 identical over 12 bases. J gave up 3 bases and V 2 bases, and 5 bases lay outside the gene matches. This CDR3 has 16 residues. Germline lookup yields CDR1 SNHLY and CDR2 FYNNEI. The CDR3 here is CASSERTSGTFYEQYF. The CDR3 nucleotides read TGTGCCAGCAGTGAACGGACTAGCGGGACCTTCTACGAGCAGTACTTC. Combining the CDR3 with reference TRBV2 and TRBJ2-7 gives the whole variable domain EPEVTQTPSHQVTQMGQEVILRCVPISNHLYFYWYRQILGQKVEFLVSFYNNEISEKSEIFDDQFSVERPDGSNFTLKIRSTKLEDSAMYFCASSERTSGTFYEQYFGPGTRLTVT.